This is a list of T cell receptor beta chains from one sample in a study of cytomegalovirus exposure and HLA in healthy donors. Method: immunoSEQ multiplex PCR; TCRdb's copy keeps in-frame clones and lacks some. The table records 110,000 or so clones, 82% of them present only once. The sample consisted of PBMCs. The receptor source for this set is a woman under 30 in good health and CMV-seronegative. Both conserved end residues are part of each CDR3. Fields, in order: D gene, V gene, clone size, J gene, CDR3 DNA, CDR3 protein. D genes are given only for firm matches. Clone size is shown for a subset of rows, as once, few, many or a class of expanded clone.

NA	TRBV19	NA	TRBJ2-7	TGTGCCAGTACCCCTAGCTGGAGCTCCTACGAGCAGTACTTC	CASTPSWSSYEQYF
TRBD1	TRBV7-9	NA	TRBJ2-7	TGTGCCAGCAGCCCACAGGGGTCGGCCTACGAGCAGTACTTC	CASSPQGSAYEQYF
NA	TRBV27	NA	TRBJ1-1	TGTGCCAGCAGACTGGACAGTTGGAACACTGAAGCTTTCTTT	CASRLDSWNTEAFF
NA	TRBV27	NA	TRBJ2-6	TGTGCCAGCAGTTTACTCTCTGGGGCCAACGTCCTGACTTTC	CASSLLSGANVLTF
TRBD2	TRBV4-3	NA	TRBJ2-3	TGCGCCAGCAGCCAAGAGATAGCGGGGGGGCGAGATACGCAGTATTTT	CASSQEIAGGRDTQYF
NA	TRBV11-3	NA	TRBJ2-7	TGTGCCAGCAGCTTCGTTCCAGGGTCCGACGAGCAGTACTTC	CASSFVPGSDEQYF
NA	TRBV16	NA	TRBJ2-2	TGTGCCAGCAGTCATGGAGCGCGTGCCGGGGAGCTGTTTTTT	CASSHGARAGELFF
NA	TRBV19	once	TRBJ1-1	TGTGCCAGTAGCCGGGGATTTAACACTGAAGCTTTCTTT	CASSRGFNTEAFF
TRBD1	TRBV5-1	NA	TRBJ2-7	TGCGCCAGCAGTCGGGGACAGGATACCTACGAGCAGTACTTC	CASSRGQDTYEQYF
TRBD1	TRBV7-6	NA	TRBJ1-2	TGTGCCAGCAGCCCGAGAGGGGGCGACTATGGCTACACCTTC	CASSPRGGDYGYTF
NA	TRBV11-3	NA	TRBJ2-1	TGTGCCAGCAGCCCCTCGGGGGGCGAGCAGTTCTTC	CASSPSGGEQFF
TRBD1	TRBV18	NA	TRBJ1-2	TGTGCCAGCTCACCTTTGGACAGGGATTTGGGCCCGTATGGCTACACCTTC	CASSPLDRDLGPYGYTF
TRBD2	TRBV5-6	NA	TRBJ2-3	TGTGCCAGCAGCTTGGAACTAGCGGGAGGATTGTCCACAGATACGCAGTATTTT	CASSLELAGGLSTDTQYF
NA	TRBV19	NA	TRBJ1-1	TGTGCCAGTAGTATGAACAGGGATGGCACTGAAGCTTTCTTT	CASSMNRDGTEAFF
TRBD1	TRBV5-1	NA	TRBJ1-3	TGCGCCAGCAGCTTGGCCACCCAGGGGGCTGGAAACACCATATATTTT	CASSLATQGAGNTIYF
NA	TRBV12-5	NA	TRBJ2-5	TGTGCTAGTGGAGAGTACCCGAGAGAGACCCAGTACTTC	CASGEYPRETQYF
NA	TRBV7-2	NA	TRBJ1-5	TGTGCCAGCAGCAAATGGACAGCCTTCAATCAGCCCCAGCATTTT	CASSKWTAFNQPQHF
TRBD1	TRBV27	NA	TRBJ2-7	TGTGCCAGCAGTTTATGGGACAGGGTGCAGCAGTACTTC	CASSLWDRVQQYF
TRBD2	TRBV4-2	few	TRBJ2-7	TGTGCCAGCAGCCGTGAAATTCGAGAAGCGGGGTCCTCCTACGAGCAGTACTTC	CASSREIREAGSSYEQYF
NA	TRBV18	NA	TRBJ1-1	TGTGCCAGCTCACTCAACTATCAGGGCACTGAAGCTTTCTTT	CASSLNYQGTEAFF
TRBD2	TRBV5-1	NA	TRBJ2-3	TGCGCCAGCAGCACCCGACTAGCGGATAGCACAGATACGCAGTATTTT	CASSTRLADSTDTQYF
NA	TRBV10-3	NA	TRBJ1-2	TGTGCCATCAGTGAGCTTGGCCGGGGGGGGCACTATGGCTACACCTTC	CAISELGRGGHYGYTF
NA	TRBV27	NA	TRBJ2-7	TGTGCCAGCAGTTTATCGCGCAGGGCGGGGCCTTTCTACGAGCAGTACTTC	CASSLSRRAGPFYEQYF
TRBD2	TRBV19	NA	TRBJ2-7	TGTGCCAGTAGCCGGGGACTAGCGATCGACGAGCAGTACTTC	CASSRGLAIDEQYF
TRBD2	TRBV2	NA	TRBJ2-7	TGTGCCAGCAGGCCAAATAGCGGGAGAACCTACGAGCAGTACTTC	CASRPNSGRTYEQYF
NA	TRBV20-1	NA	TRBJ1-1	TGCAGGATAGACAGGCCTGAAGCTTTCTTT	CRIDRPEAFF
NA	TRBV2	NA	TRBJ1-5	TGTGCCAGCAAGGGGCCCAGAACGCAGCCCCAGCATTTT	CASKGPRTQPQHF
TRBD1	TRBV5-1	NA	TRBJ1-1	TGCGCCAGCAGCTTGGTAGGGGGCATTAATCCCACTGAAGCTTTCTTT	CASSLVGGINPTEAFF
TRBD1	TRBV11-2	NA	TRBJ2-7	TGTGCCAGCAGCTTGGGGGGACAGGTCGGCTCCTACGAGCAGTACTTC	CASSLGGQVGSYEQYF
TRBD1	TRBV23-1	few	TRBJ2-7	TGCGCCAGCAGTCAATACAGGGGGCTGGGCTACGAGCAGTACTTC	CASSQYRGLGYEQYF
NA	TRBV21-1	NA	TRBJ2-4	TGTGCCAGCAGCAAACCCCCGGGACTGAGAGCCAAAAACATTCAGTACTTC	CASSKPPGLRAKNIQYF
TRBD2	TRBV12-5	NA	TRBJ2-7	TGTGCTAGTGGTTCACTAGCGCGGAAGCAGTACTTC	CASGSLARKQYF
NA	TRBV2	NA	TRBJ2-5	TGTGCCAGCAGCTTGGAGACCCAGTACTTC	CASSLETQYF
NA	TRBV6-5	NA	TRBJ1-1	TGTGCCAGCAGTTACTCCACAGGGTCGACTGAAGCTTTCTTT	CASSYSTGSTEAFF
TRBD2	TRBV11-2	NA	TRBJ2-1	TGTGCCAGCAGCCATTGGCGGGCAGCGGGGAACAATGAGCAGTTCTTC	CASSHWRAAGNNEQFF
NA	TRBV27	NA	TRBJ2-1	TGTGCCAGCAGTCTCTACAATGAGCAGTTCTTC	CASSLYNEQFF
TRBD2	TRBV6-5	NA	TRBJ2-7	TGTGCCAGCAGGCAACTAGCGGGAGCCCCCTACGAGCAGTACTTC	CASRQLAGAPYEQYF
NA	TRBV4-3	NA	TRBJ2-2	TGCGCCAGTTCAGGGCCCGTGGGGACCGGGGAGCTGTTTTTT	CASSGPVGTGELFF
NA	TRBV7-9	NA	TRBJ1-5	TGTTCCAGCAGCTTAACAGGGAATCAGCCCCAGCATTTT	CSSSLTGNQPQHF
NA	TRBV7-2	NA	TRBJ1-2	TGTGCCAGCAGCTTAGACCCCGGGGGGGGGCGCGGCTACACCTTC	CASSLDPGGGRGYTF
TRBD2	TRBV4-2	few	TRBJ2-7	TGTGCCAGCAGAACCACTAGCGGGGAAAGCTACGAGCAGTACTTC	CASRTTSGESYEQYF
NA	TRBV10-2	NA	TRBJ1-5	TGCGCCAGCAGTGAGTCGACAACAGATCAGCCCCAGCATTTT	CASSESTTDQPQHF
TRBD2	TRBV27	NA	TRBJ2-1	TGTGCCAGCAGTAACAAGCGGGAGGGCTACAATGAGCAGTTCTTC	CASSNKREGYNEQFF
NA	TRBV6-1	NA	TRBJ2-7	TGTGCCAGCAGTCCGTTCTCCTACGAGCAGTACTTC	CASSPFSYEQYF
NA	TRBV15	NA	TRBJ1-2	TGTGCCACCAGCAGAGATTCCGGCGGGGGCCATGGCTACACCTTC	CATSRDSGGGHGYTF
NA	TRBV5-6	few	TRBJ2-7	TGTGCCAGCAGCTTGGCAGGAGGAGAATACGAGCAGTACTTC	CASSLAGGEYEQYF